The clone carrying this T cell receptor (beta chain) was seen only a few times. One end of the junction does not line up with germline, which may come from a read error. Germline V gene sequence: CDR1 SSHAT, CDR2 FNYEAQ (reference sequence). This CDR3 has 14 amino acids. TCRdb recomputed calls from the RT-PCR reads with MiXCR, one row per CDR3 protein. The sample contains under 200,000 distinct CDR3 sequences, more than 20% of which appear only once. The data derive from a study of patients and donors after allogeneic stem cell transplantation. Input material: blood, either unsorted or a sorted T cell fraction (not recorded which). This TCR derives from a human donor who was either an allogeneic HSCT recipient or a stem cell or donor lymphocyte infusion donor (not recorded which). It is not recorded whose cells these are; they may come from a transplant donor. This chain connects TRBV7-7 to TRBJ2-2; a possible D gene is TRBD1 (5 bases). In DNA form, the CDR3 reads TGTGCTAGCAGCTTAGCAGGGTTTACCGGGGAGCTGTTTTTT. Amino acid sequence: CASSLAGFTGELFF.